This T cell receptor (beta chain) is from a study of response to subunit inactivated influenza vaccine. Study observations and caveats: The authors proposed limited new T cell recruitment per seasonal influenza vaccination.

From the RT-PCR reads, TCRdb called clonotypes with MiXCR, one entry per CDR3 protein. The sample lists about 520,000 distinct CDR3 sequences; less than 30% were seen once. The CDR3 contains 18 residues. Germline V gene sequence: CDR1 DFQATT, CDR2 SNEGSKA (reference sequence). V shed 0 bases and J 5 bases; nucleotides not matched to a gene: 16. Regarding this clonotype: Its antigen is not identified.

This clonotype was obtained from a man aged 50-60 years who received an inactivated influenza vaccine. Here the sequenced sample was CD4+ T cells sorted from PBMCs, taken roughly 5 days after vaccination. The chain uses TRBV20-1 and TRBJ2-5; 9 nucleotides match TRBD2. CDR3 sequence reads: CSARDQSSAGGPRETQYF. CDR3 bases: TGCAGTGCTAGAGATCAGAGTTCGGCGGGGGGGCCGAGGGAGACCCAGTACTTC.